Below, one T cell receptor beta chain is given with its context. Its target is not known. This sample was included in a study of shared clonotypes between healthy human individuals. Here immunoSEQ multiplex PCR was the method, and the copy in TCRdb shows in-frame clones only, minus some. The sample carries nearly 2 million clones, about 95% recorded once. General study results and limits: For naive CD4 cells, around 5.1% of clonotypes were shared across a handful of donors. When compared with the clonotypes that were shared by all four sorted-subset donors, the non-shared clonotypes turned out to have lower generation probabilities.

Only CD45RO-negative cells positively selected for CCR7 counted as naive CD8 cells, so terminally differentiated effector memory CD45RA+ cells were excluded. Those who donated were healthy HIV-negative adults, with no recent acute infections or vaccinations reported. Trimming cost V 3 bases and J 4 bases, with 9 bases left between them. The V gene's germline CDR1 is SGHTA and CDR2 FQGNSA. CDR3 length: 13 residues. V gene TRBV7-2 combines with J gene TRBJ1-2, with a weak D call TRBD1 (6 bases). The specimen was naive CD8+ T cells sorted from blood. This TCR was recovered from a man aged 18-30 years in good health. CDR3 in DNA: TGTGCCAGCAGCTTCGGACAGTCCTATGGCTACACCTTC. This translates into CASSFGQSYGYTF.